A selection of T cell receptor beta chains follows, all from one sample in a study of cytomegalovirus exposure and HLA in healthy donors. Sequencing was performed with immunoSEQ multiplex PCR; in TCRdb, only in-frame clones are kept and a portion is missing. This sample has roughly 120,000 clones; 8% to 10% occur once, and the top ten carry 2.5% to 3.5%. Sequenced material: PBMCs. The source is a young man in good health and CMV-seronegative. Both conserved end residues are part of each CDR3. The size field is filled for only some rows; it gives once, few, many or a size class.

clone_size v_call cdr3_aa
. TRBV4-3 CASSQVPAPGTEAFF
. TRBV29-1 CSVGDDRGRYEQYF
. TRBV6-5 CASYEGLAGVGELFF
few TRBV11-3 CASSLIGGTEAFF
. TRBV28 CASSPTGYQPQHF
. TRBV7-6 CASSLGTGLADTQYF
. TRBV19 CASSLAGGVGNQPQHF
few TRBV4-1 CASSQEEGAYEKLFF
. TRBV9 CASSEASGANVLTF
. TRBV7-7 CARRPRPSEKLFF